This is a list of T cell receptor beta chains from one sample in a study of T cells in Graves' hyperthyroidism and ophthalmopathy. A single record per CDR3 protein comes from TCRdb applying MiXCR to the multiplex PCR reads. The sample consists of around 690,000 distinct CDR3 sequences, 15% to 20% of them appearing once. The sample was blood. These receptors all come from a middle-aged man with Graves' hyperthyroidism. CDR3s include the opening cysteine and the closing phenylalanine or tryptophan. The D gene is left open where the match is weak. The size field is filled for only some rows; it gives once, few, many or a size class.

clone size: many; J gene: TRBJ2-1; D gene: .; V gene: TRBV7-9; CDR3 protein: CARALEGYNEQFF; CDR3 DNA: TGTGCCAGGGCATTGGAGGGGTACAATGAGCAGTTCTTC
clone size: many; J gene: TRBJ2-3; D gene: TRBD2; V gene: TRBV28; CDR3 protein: CASPGLAGVGDTQYF; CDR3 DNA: TGTGCCAGCCCCGGACTAGCGGGAGTCGGAGATACGCAGTATTTT
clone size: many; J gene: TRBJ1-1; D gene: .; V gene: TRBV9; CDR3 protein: CASSSNQRNTEAFF; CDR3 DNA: TGTGCCAGCAGCTCCAACCAGCGGAACACTGAAGCTTTCTTT
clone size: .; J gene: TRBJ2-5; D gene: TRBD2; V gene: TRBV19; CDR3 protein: CASSIDASGSPETQYF; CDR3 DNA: TGTGCCAGTAGTATAGATGCTAGCGGGAGCCCCGAGACCCAGTACTTC
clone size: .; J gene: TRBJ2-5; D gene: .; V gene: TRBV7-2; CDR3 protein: CASSLSYSPRETQYF; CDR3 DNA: TGTGCCAGCAGCTTAAGTTATTCTCCTCGAGAGACCCAGTACTTC
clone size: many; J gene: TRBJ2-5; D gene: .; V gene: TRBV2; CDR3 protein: CASSEFSQGGQTQYF; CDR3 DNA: TGTGCCAGCAGTGAATTTTCGCAGGGGGGTCAGACCCAGTACTTC
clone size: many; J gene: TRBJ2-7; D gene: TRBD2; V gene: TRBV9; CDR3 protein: CASSPSVASGREQYF; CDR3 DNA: TGTGCCAGCAGCCCATCTGTGGCTAGCGGGAGAGAGCAGTACTTC
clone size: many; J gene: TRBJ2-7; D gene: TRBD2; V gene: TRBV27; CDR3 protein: CASSSPPRLAVYEQYF; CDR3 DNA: TGTGCCAGCAGTTCCCCCCCTCGACTAGCGGTCTACGAGCAGTACTTC
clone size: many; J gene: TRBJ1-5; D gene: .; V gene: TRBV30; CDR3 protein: CAWSVQGHQPQHF; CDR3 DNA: TGTGCCTGGAGTGTCCAGGGTCATCAGCCCCAGCATTTT
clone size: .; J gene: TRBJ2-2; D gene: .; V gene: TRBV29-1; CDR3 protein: CSVHKSGGGELFF; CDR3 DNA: TGCAGCGTCCACAAGAGTGGGGGCGGGGAGCTGTTTTTT
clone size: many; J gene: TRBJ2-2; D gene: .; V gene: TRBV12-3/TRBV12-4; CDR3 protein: CATPGNTGELFF; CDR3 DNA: TGTGCCACCCCGGGGAACACCGGGGAGCTGTTTTTT
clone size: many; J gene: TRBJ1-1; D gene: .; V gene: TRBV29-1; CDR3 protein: CSVAQTGVNTEAFF; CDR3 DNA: TGCAGCGTGGCCCAGACAGGTGTGAACACTGAAGCTTTCTTT
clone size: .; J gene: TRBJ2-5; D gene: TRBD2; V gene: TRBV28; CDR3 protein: CASSSGLAGGRETQYF; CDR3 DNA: TGTGCCAGCAGTTCGGGTCTAGCGGGAGGAAGAGAGACCCAGTACTTC
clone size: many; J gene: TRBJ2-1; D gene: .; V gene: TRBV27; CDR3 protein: CASSPLRAGEKAQFF; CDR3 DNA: TGTGCCAGCAGTCCCTTGAGGGCAGGGGAAAAGGCCCAGTTCTTC
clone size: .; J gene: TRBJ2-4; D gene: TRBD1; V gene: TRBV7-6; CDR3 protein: CASSLGTGVPNIQYF; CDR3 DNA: TGTGCCAGCAGCCTCGGGACAGGGGTACCAAACATTCAGTACTTC
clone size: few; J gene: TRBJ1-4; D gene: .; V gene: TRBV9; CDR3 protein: CASSVEGATYEKLFF; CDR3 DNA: TGTGCCAGCAGCGTAGAAGGGGCTACTTATGAAAAACTGTTTTTT
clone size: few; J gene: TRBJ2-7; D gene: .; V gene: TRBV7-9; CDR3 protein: CASSQALVQSEQYF; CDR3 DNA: TGTGCCAGCAGCCAAGCCCTCGTACAATCCGAGCAGTACTTC
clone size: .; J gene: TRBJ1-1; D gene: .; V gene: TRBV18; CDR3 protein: CASSTSTIMNTEAFF; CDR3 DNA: TGTGCCAGCTCAACTTCTACAATCATGAACACTGAAGCTTTCTTT